This TCR beta chain was profiled in a study of blood T cell repertoires in COVID-19. V lost 8 bases and J 6 bases, leaving 19 bases between the germline ends. CDR1 is MNHEY, CDR2 SMNVEV, per germline (reference sequence). The CDR3 runs to 14 residues. The assay was immunoSEQ multiplex PCR, and TCRdb's table has in-frame clones only and misses some. Of some 330,000 clones listed, 92% were seen once; the top ten hold about 18%. Sample: PBMCs or T cells enriched from blood (not recorded which). The rearrangement joins TRBV27 to TRBJ1-1, with D possibly matching TRBD1 (5 bases). This receptor was obtained from a woman aged 25 to 45 who had recovered from COVID-19. As DNA, the CDR3 is TGTGCCAGCTCCTCAAAAGGGAGGGGCCCTGAAGCTTTCTTT. Its translation is CASSSKGRGPEAFF.